This is a list of T cell receptor beta chains from one sample in a study of technical replicates of blood from several donors. The data were produced by immunoSEQ multiplex PCR, yet TCRdb's version contains in-frame clones alone and is incomplete. This table has about 91,000 clones, roughly 90% appearing once. The source material was T cells isolated from PBMCs. Receptor source: a human donor in good health. CDR3s include the opening cysteine and the closing phenylalanine or tryptophan. The D gene is left open where the match is weak. A row's size may be missing; if present it is once, few, many or a size class.

size | D | J | V | DNA | CDR3
NA | TRBD1 | TRBJ2-7 | TRBV5-6 | TGTGCCAGCAGCTTGGCGCCCGGGACAGCTATCTTC | CASSLAPGTAIF
few | TRBD2 | TRBJ2-5 | TRBV5-5 | TGTGCCAGCAGCTGGAGGACTAGCGGGGGGGAAGAGACCCAGTACTTC | CASSWRTSGGEETQYF
NA | NA | TRBJ2-7 | TRBV2 | TGTGCCAGCAGTGAATTCCCCGGGGGTGAATACGAGCAGTACTTC | CASSEFPGGEYEQYF
NA | NA | TRBJ2-1 | TRBV11-2 | TGTGCCAGCAGCTTAGTTCCAGGTACCCCCAATGGGGGGGAGCAGTTCTTC | CASSLVPGTPNGGEQFF
NA | TRBD1 | TRBJ1-1 | TRBV6-4 | TGTGCCAGCAGGGCCGATGGGACAGGGGACACTGAAGCTTTCTTT | CASRADGTGDTEAFF
NA | NA | TRBJ2-7 | TRBV29-1 | TGCAGCGTTGCGGGGGGCAGGGAGTACTTC | CSVAGGREYF
NA | NA | TRBJ2-1 | TRBV2 | TGTGCCAGCAGTGGGCGAGGGAGTAGATACAATGAGCAGTTCTTC | CASSGRGSRYNEQFF
few | NA | TRBJ2-2 | TRBV10-1 | TGCGCCAGCATGGCGGCTCCACCCGGGGAGCTGTTTTTT | CASMAAPPGELFF
NA | NA | TRBJ2-7 | TRBV28 | TGTGCCAGCAGTTTACGGGTGCGCGAGCAGTACTTC | CASSLRVREQYF
NA | NA | TRBJ1-2 | TRBV12-5 | TGTGCTAGTGGTTTGAACAGGGTCGTTAGCTATGGCTACACCTTC | CASGLNRVVSYGYTF
NA | TRBD1 | TRBJ2-7 | TRBV7-9 | TGTGCCAGCAACGGTGCAGGGGGAGACGAGCAGTACTTC | CASNGAGGDEQYF
once | TRBD2 | TRBJ2-2 | TRBV11-3 | TGTGCCAGCAGCTCCCGGGGGAGGGCCCCCGGGGAGCTGTTTTTT | CASSSRGRAPGELFF
NA | NA | TRBJ2-3 | TRBV11-3 | TGTGCCAGCAGCTCTACACTACCACTCCGACTATCCAGCACAGATACGCAGTATTTT | CASSSTLPLRLSSTDTQYF
NA | NA | TRBJ2-1 | TRBV11-2 | TGTGCCAGCAGCCCCCCTGGGGCACTCAATGAGCAGTTCTTC | CASSPPGALNEQFF
once | NA | TRBJ1-5 | TRBV9 | TGTGCCAGCAGCGTGGGGGCGGAAAATCAGCCCCAGCATTTT | CASSVGAENQPQHF
NA | TRBD1 | TRBJ1-4 | TRBV10-3 | TGTGCCATCGCTTCCAACAGGGGGGGAGAAAAACTGTTTTTT | CAIASNRGGEKLFF
NA | NA | TRBJ2-2 | TRBV11-2 | TGTGCCAGCAGCTTAGCTAGGACAGTTTACACCGGGGAGCTGTTTTTT | CASSLARTVYTGELFF
NA | NA | TRBJ1-2 | TRBV28 | TGTGCCGAGGGTAGGGCTAACTATGGCTACACCTTC | CAEGRANYGYTF
once | NA | TRBJ2-5 | TRBV9 | TGTGCCAGCAGCGCAGGGGCGGAGGAGACCCAGTACTTC | CASSAGAEETQYF
NA | NA | TRBJ1-1 | TRBV10-1 | TGCGCCAGCAGTGACAGGGGCCATGTCCCTGAAGCTTTCTTT | CASSDRGHVPEAFF
NA | NA | TRBJ1-2 | TRBV5-4 | TGTGCCAGCAGCCTGTCAACTGCGACTCATCCCTATGGCTACACCTTC | CASSLSTATHPYGYTF
NA | TRBD1 | TRBJ1-1 | TRBV5-5 | TGTGCCAGCAGCACCTCTCCCGGGACAGCTTACGGAGCTTTCTTT | CASSTSPGTAYGAFF
NA | TRBD2 | TRBJ2-7 | TRBV28 | TGTGCCAGCAGTGGTACTCCGGGACTAGCGGGAGACTACGAGCAGTACTTC | CASSGTPGLAGDYEQYF
NA | NA | TRBJ1-6 | TRBV7-6 | TGTGCCAGCAGCTTAGGGTCCACTAACAGGTTCCCTAATTCACCCCTCCACTTT | CASSLGSTNRFPNSPLHF
NA | TRBD2 | TRBJ2-2 | TRBV7-3 | TGTGCCAGCAGCTCCTCCGGGACTAGCGGTCGTCGAGGGGAGCTGTTTTTT | CASSSSGTSGRRGELFF
NA | TRBD1 | TRBJ1-2 | TRBV9 | TGTGCCAGCAGCGCCCAAGGACAGGGAGACTATGGCTACACCTTC | CASSAQGQGDYGYTF
NA | NA | TRBJ2-7 | TRBV27 | TGTGCCAGCAGTTTCCAGGGATTTGACGTTTCCGAGCAGTACTTC | CASSFQGFDVSEQYF
NA | NA | TRBJ2-7 | TRBV7-2 | TGTGCCAGCAGCCAAGGGACCCCGTCCGGGGGCGAGCAGTACTTC | CASSQGTPSGGEQYF
NA | TRBD2 | TRBJ2-1 | TRBV7-8 | TGTGCCAGCAGCTCTGCCCCTAGCGGGGGGCCTAGAGGTTACAATGAGCAGTTCTTC | CASSSAPSGGPRGYNEQFF
NA | NA | TRBJ2-3 | TRBV2 | TGTGCCAGCCAACCCCGGACAGATACGCAGTATTTT | CASQPRTDTQYF
NA | NA | TRBJ2-7 | TRBV29-1 | TGCAGCGTACCCCAAGACAGACGCTACGAGCAGTACTTC | CSVPQDRRYEQYF
NA | TRBD1 | TRBJ1-1 | TRBV6-4 | TGTGCCAGCAGTGAGACAGGGGGACGAGCTTTCTTT | CASSETGGRAFF
NA | NA | TRBJ2-7 | TRBV4-2 | TGTGCCAGCAGCCAAGATCAGGCCCGGTTACGCGAGCAGTACTTC | CASSQDQARLREQYF
NA | NA | TRBJ1-5 | TRBV5-5 | TGTGCCAGCAGCTTGGAAGGGGATCGTCATCAGCCCCAGCATTTT | CASSLEGDRHQPQHF
NA | NA | TRBJ1-1 | TRBV11-3 | TGTGCCAGCACAGTAGGAGGGGAGAACACTGAAGCTTTCTTT | CASTVGGENTEAFF
NA | NA | TRBJ2-7 | TRBV5-1 | TGCGCCAGCAGCTTTGTCTCCCCGGACGAGCAGTACTTC | CASSFVSPDEQYF
few | NA | TRBJ1-1 | TRBV9 | TGTGCCAGCAGCGTAGATGGGAGGTGGGACACTGAAGCTTTCTTT | CASSVDGRWDTEAFF
once | NA | TRBJ2-7 | TRBV5-4 | TGTGCCAGCAGCCAATCCTACGAGCAGTACTTC | CASSQSYEQYF
NA | NA | TRBJ2-5 | TRBV6-5 | TGTGCCAGCAGACGAGGGGAGACCCAGTACTTC | CASRRGETQYF
NA | NA | TRBJ2-7 | TRBV18 | TGTGCCAGCTCACCGGTCCCAGGGAATCCCTACGAGCAGTACTTC | CASSPVPGNPYEQYF
NA | NA | TRBJ2-1 | TRBV5-1 | TGCGCCAGCAGTAAAGAAATGCGTTCCTACAATGAGCAGTTCTTC | CASSKEMRSYNEQFF
NA | TRBD2 | TRBJ2-3 | TRBV4-2 | TGTGCCAGCAGACGACTAGCGGGAGGGGGCACAGATACGCAGTATTTT | CASRRLAGGGTDTQYF
NA | TRBD2 | TRBJ2-7 | TRBV7-9 | TGTGCCAGCAGCTTAGGGATTCAGACTAGCGGTACCTACGAGCAGTACTTC | CASSLGIQTSGTYEQYF
NA | NA | TRBJ1-2 | TRBV6-1 | TGTGCCGCTCTGCTCAGGGGTTCAGACTATGGCTACACCTTC | CAALLRGSDYGYTF
NA | NA | TRBJ2-7 | TRBV7-9 | TGTGCCAGCAGCTTAACCGGGGTCGAGCAGTACTTC | CASSLTGVEQYF
NA | TRBD2 | TRBJ2-7 | TRBV7-9 | TGTGCCAGCAGCTTAGAGCGGGAGGGCACCTACGAGCAGTACTTC | CASSLEREGTYEQYF
few | NA | TRBJ1-1 | TRBV30 | TGTGCCTGGAGTGTAAACGAGGGCTCCACTGAAGCTTTCTTT | CAWSVNEGSTEAFF
NA | TRBD1 | TRBJ1-5 | TRBV6-1 | TGTGCCAGCAGTCTACAGGGGTTGAATCAGCCCCAGCATTTT | CASSLQGLNQPQHF
NA | TRBD1 | TRBJ1-2 | TRBV28 | TGTGCCAGCGGTCAACGGACACTGGGCTCCGGGACAGGGGGTACTAACTATGGCTACACCTTC | CASGQRTLGSGTGGTNYGYTF
NA | NA | TRBJ2-2 | TRBV4-2 | TGTGCCAGCAGCCAATTCTACTCAAACACCGGGGAGCTGTTTTTT | CASSQFYSNTGELFF
NA | NA | TRBJ2-2 | TRBV19 | TGTGCCAGTAGTATCGGTGGTCGGGACACCGGGGAGCTGTTTTTT | CASSIGGRDTGELFF
NA | NA | TRBJ2-1 | TRBV11-2 | TGTGCCAGCAGCTTGGTCTGGCCCTACAATGAGCAGTTCTTC | CASSLVWPYNEQFF
NA | NA | TRBJ1-5 | TRBV18 | TGTGCCAGCTCACCTCAGGGTTGGAGCAATCAGCCCCAGCATTTT | CASSPQGWSNQPQHF